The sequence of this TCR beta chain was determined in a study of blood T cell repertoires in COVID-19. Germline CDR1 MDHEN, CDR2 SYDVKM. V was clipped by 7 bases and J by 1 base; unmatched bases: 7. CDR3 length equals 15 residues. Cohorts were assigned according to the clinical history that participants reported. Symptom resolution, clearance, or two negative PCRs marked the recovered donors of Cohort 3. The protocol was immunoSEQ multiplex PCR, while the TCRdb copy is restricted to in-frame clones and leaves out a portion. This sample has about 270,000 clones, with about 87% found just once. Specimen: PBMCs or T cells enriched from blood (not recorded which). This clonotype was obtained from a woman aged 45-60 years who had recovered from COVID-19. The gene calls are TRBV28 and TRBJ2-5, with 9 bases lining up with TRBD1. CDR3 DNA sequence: TGTGCCAGCACCTGGGGGACAGGGCGCCAAGAGACCCAGTACTTC. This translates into CASTWGTGRQETQYF. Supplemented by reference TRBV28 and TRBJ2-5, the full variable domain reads DVKVTQSSRYLVKRTGEKVFLECVQDMDHENMFWYRQDPGLGLRLIYFSYDVKMKEKGDIPEGYSVSREKKERFSLILESASTNQTSMYLCASTWGTGRQETQYFGPGTRLLVL.